This T cell receptor beta chain was sequenced for a study of blood T cell repertoires in COVID-19. The overall study: Specimens from acute and convalescent COVID-19 originated in the United States, Italy and Spain. The analysed material was cDNA or gDNA that came from T cells, B-cell-depleted T cells, or PBMCs.

Trimming pared 10 bases from V and 1 base from J, leaving 11 bases between. The V gene's germline CDR1 is MNHEY and CDR2 SVGAGI. The CDR3 consists of 12 residues. How the authors handled the data: The assay estimated nucleated cells by amplifying reference gene primers. The table came from immunoSEQ multiplex PCR; TCRdb's copy has only in-frame clones and leaves some out. D and trimming were read from the DNA, whereas the V and J calls and clone size are those reported in that table. Of about 110,000 clones listed, around 90% were seen once; the top ten hold 0.88%. The material sequenced was peripheral blood. The chain has TRBV6-5 and TRBJ2-7; perhaps TRBD1 as D (6 bases). The TCR comes from a woman aged 45-59 years with active or convalescent COVID-19. The CDR3 DNA reads as TGTGCCACAGGGGACCCATCCTACGAGCAGTACTTC. Translated, it gives CATGDPSYEQYF.